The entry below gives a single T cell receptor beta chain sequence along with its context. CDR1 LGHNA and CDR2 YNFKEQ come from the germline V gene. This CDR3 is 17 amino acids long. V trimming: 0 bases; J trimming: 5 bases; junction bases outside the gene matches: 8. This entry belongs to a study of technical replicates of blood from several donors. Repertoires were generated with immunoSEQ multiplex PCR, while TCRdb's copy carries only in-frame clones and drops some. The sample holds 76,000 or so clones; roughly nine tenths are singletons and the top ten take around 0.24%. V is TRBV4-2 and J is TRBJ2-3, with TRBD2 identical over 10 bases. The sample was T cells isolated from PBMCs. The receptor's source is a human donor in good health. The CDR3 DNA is TGTGCCAGCAGCCAAGAGCAAGCGGGAGGGCCGGAAGATACGCAGTATTTT. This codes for CASSQEQAGGPEDTQYF.